Listed here are 2 T cell receptor beta chains from one sample, sequenced in a study of blood T cell repertoires in COVID-19. TCRdb keeps only in-frame clones here, not all; method: immunoSEQ multiplex PCR. The sample carries around 90,000 clones, about 92% recorded once. The sequenced sample consisted of peripheral blood. The receptors originated from a woman in her sixties or seventies with active COVID-19.

The sample holds one count of this clone. The rearrangement uses TRBV25-1 and TRBJ2-4; 7 bases match TRBD1. The CDR3 is 11 amino acids. The germline V gene encodes CDR1 MGHDK and CDR2 SYGVNS. Trimming cost V 4 bases and J 13 bases; bases outside gene matches: 4. In nucleotides, the CDR3 is TGTGCCAGCAGTGCTGACAGGGCCCAGTACTTC. Its protein product is CASSADRAQYF.

This clone was seen a handful of times. The chain employs TRBV19 and TRBJ1-5, with D possibly matching TRBD1 (6 bases). Germline V lookup: CDR1 LNHDA, CDR2 SQIVND (reference sequence). This CDR3 has 15 amino acids. Trimming removed 4 bases at V and 2 bases at J, with 12 bases between. In DNA, the CDR3 is TGTGCCAGTAGTACGGGGGGCGCGGGCAATCAGCCCCAGCATTTT. Its protein is CASSTGGAGNQPQHF.